This T cell receptor (beta chain) was recovered during a study of T cell changes during pregnancy in multiple sclerosis. Assay: immunoSEQ multiplex PCR; the TCRdb copy retains only in-frame clones and omits some. In the table there are 66,000 or so clones, 85% to 90% of which are singletons. V was clipped by 5 bases and J by 9 bases, with 14 bases between them. The CDR3 is 12 amino acids. From germline, CDR1 is SGHVS and CDR2 FQNEAQ. The sample in question was peripheral blood, obtained in the first trimester of pregnancy. The clonotype comes from a female donor in good health, enrolled as a control in a pregnancy study. This rearrangement joins TRBV7-8 to TRBJ2-7, with D tentatively TRBD2 (5 bases). The DNA of the CDR3 is TGTGCCAGCAGCCCCCAACGGGAATGGCAGTACTTC. It translates to CASSPQREWQYF.